One sample yielded the 17 T cell receptor beta chains listed below, sequenced in a study of cytomegalovirus exposure and HLA in healthy donors. Profiled with immunoSEQ multiplex PCR; TCRdb holds only in-frame clones, not every one. The profile shows 150,000 to 200,000 clones, about 83% of them singletons. Sample: PBMCs. The receptors here all came from a woman aged 18-29 years in good health and CMV-seronegative.

The V and J genes are TRBV7-2 and TRBJ2-7, with TRBD1 matching over 8 bases. Trimming cost V 5 bases and J 3 bases; bases outside gene matches: 21. There are 19 residues in the CDR3. Germline values: CDR1 SGHTA, CDR2 FQGNSA. CDR3 in DNA: TGTGCCAGCAGCCGAGGAGTTCTCCGGGACAGGAGGGAGGACTACGAGCAGTACTTC. Translated: CASSRGVLRDRREDYEQYF.

The rearrangement uses TRBV6-1 and TRBJ2-3; D may be TRBD1 (6 bases). In germline, CDR1 is MNHNS, CDR2 SASEGT. The CDR3 is 13 residues long. Trimming took 6 bases from V and 13 from J, leaving 20 bases between them. CDR3 sequence (DNA): TGTGCCAGCAGGACCACCCACAGGGACCCAAAGTATTTT. Its protein is CASRTTHRDPKYF.

The chain combines TRBV15 with TRBJ2-3; 8 bases match TRBD2. J lost 0 bases, V lost 0 bases, and 8 bases had no gene match. Germline CDR1 and CDR2: LNHNV and YYDKDF (reference sequence). The CDR3 contains 18 residues. The CDR3 DNA is TGTGCCACCAGCAGAGACTACGGGGGACTAGGTAGCACAGATACGCAGTATTTT. It encodes CATSRDYGGLGSTDTQYF.

The sample holds a few counts of this clone. The J gene is TRBJ1-2, the V gene TRBV20-1; D is ambiguous. The CDR3 runs to 11 residues. Germline V gives CDR1 DFQATT, CDR2 SNEGSKA (reference sequence). Trimming left V 0 bases short and J 5 bases short, with 4 bases between. In DNA form, the CDR3 reads TGCAGTGCTAGAGATCCATATGGCTACACCTTC. Translated, it gives CSARDPYGYTF.

This rearrangement joins TRBV11-1 to TRBJ2-5; 15 nucleotides line up with TRBD2. Germline loops: CDR1 SGHAT, CDR2 FQDESV (reference sequence). This CDR3 comprises 15 residues. Trimming removed 5 bases from V and 6 bases from J; junction bases left unmatched: 4. CDR3 coding DNA: TGTGCCAGCAGCCGGACTAGCGGGGGGGGACAGACCCAGTACTTC. Protein product: CASSRTSGGGQTQYF.

V gene TRBV9 combines with J gene TRBJ1-1, with a possible D match to TRBD1 (5 bases). This CDR3 has 17 amino acids. V dropped 0 bases and J dropped 5 bases, with 20 bases sitting between them. Germline CDR1 and CDR2: SGDLS and YYNGEE. This CDR3 reads CASSVGKGIGFKTEAFF. In DNA, the CDR3 is TGTGCCAGCAGCGTAGGTAAGGGGATAGGGTTCAAGACTGAAGCTTTCTTT. The entire variable domain, with the rest obtained from reference TRBV9 and TRBJ1-1, is as follows: DSGVTQTPKHLITATGQRVTLRCSPRSGDLSVYWYQQSLDQGLQFLIQYYNGEERAKGNILERFSAQQFPDLHSELNLSSLELGDSALYFCASSVGKGIGFKTEAFFGQGTRLTVV.

The J gene is TRBJ1-5, the V gene TRBV6-1, with 7 bases identical to TRBD1. After removal of 1 base from V and 5 bases from J, the junction contained 8 bases not matched to a gene. The germline V gene has CDR1 MNHNS and CDR2 SASEGT. The CDR3 contains 16 residues. This chain's CDR3 is CASSEGARGMYQPQHF. The CDR3, as DNA: TGTGCCAGCAGTGAAGGGGCCAGGGGGATGTATCAGCCCCAGCATTTT.

V is TRBV5-1 and J is TRBJ2-2; the D is unclear. Germline V lookup: CDR1 SGHRS, CDR2 YFSETQ. Trimming left V 0 bases short and J 3 bases short, with 9 bases between. The CDR3 consists of 15 residues. The CDR3 reads CASSLGHTYTGELFF. CDR3 coding DNA: TGCGCCAGCAGCTTGGGTCACACCTACACCGGGGAGCTGTTTTTT.

The chain carries TRBV5-1 and TRBJ2-1, with 12 bases that match TRBD2. The CDR3 consists of 15 residues. Germline V gives CDR1 SGHRS, CDR2 YFSETQ. The trim removed 4 bases at V and 8 bases at J, leaving 7 bases unmatched. The CDR3 sequence: CASSPSGGATHEQFF. The CDR3 DNA reads TGCGCCAGCAGCCCTAGCGGGGGGGCTACACATGAGCAGTTCTTC.

The chain combines TRBV19 with TRBJ1-1, with D hard to call. The V end was cut by 3 bases, the J end by 0 bases, with 8 bases between. The germline V gene encodes CDR1 LNHDA and CDR2 SQIVND (reference sequence). This CDR3 spans 14 amino acids. CDR3 protein: CASSIRTMNTEAFF. The CDR3 nucleotides are TGTGCCAGTAGTATTAGAACTATGAACACTGAAGCTTTCTTT.

The J gene is TRBJ2-1, the V gene TRBV4-2, with a weak D call TRBD2 (6 bases). The CDR3 is 12 amino acids. The germline V gene has CDR1 LGHNA and CDR2 YNFKEQ. V gave up 0 bases and J gave up 12 bases, with 9 bases separating them. The CDR3 sequence: CASSQDKGGQFF. The CDR3 DNA is TGTGCCAGCAGCCAAGATAAGGGAGGGCAGTTCTTC.

The chain joins TRBV7-8 to TRBJ1-1; 10 bases agree with TRBD1. There are 17 residues in the CDR3. The junction had 9 bases not matched to a gene; V was cut back by 5 bases and J by 0 bases. Germline V gene data show CDR1 as SGHVS and CDR2 as FQNEAQ. The CDR3 loop is CASSTPTGGRVNTEAFF. Written as DNA, the CDR3 is TGTGCCAGCAGCACCCCGACAGGGGGCCGTGTGAACACTGAAGCTTTCTTT.

This clone was observed a few times. The chain couples TRBV6-1 to TRBJ2-1, with a tentative D call TRBD2 (5 bases). The germline gives CDR1 MNHNS, CDR2 SASEGT. The CDR3 sequence is 15 residues long. The V end lost 0 bases, the J end lost 4 bases, and 10 bases lay between the germline ends. DNA for the CDR3: TGTGCCAGCAGTGAAGCGGGAGAGGGTTACAATGAGCAGTTCTTC. This encodes CASSEAGEGYNEQFF.

This clone was counted once. The rearrangement uses TRBV9 and TRBJ1-6; a possible D gene is TRBD1 (5 bases). The CDR3 has 15 amino acids. The germline V and J ends were trimmed by 3 bases and 7 bases, with 14 bases remaining between them. Germline loops: CDR1 SGDLS, CDR2 YYNGEE. The CDR3 loop reads CASSGSTAKNSPLHF. The CDR3 DNA sequence: TGTGCCAGCAGCGGATCGACAGCCAAGAATTCACCCCTCCACTTT. The entire variable domain, with the rest obtained from reference TRBV9 and TRBJ1-6, is as follows: DSGVTQTPKHLITATGQRVTLRCSPRSGDLSVYWYQQSLDQGLQFLIQYYNGEERAKGNILERFSAQQFPDLHSELNLSSLELGDSALYFCASSGSTAKNSPLHFGNGTRLTVT.

The J gene is TRBJ2-3, the V gene TRBV5-1; 9 bases align to TRBD2. CDR1 SGHRS and CDR2 YFSETQ come from the germline V gene. This CDR3 is 14 amino acids long. J lost 2 bases, V lost 6 bases, and 4 bases had no gene match. CDR3 protein: CASMSGGPTDTQYF. Here the CDR3 DNA reads TGCGCCAGCATGAGCGGGGGGCCCACAGATACGCAGTATTTT.

This chain joins TRBV27 and TRBJ1-2; no clear D. Germline CDR1 MNHEY, CDR2 SMNVEV (reference sequence). Trimming pared 6 bases from V and 7 bases from J, leaving 18 bases between. The CDR3 runs to 14 residues. The CDR3 DNA follows: TGTGCCAGCAGCCCTGGACTGGGGTCCGGTGGCTACACCTTC. This encodes CASSPGLGSGGYTF.

This clone was picked up a small number of times. The chain recombines TRBV27 with TRBJ2-7; TRBD1 matches 7 bases. J was trimmed by 3 bases and V by 6 bases; bases with no gene match: 5. Germline V gene lookup returns CDR1 MNHEY and CDR2 SMNVEV (reference sequence). The CDR3 runs 13 residues. CDR3 loop: CASSDRVGYEQYF. DNA of the CDR3: TGTGCCAGCAGCGACAGGGTCGGCTACGAGCAGTACTTC.